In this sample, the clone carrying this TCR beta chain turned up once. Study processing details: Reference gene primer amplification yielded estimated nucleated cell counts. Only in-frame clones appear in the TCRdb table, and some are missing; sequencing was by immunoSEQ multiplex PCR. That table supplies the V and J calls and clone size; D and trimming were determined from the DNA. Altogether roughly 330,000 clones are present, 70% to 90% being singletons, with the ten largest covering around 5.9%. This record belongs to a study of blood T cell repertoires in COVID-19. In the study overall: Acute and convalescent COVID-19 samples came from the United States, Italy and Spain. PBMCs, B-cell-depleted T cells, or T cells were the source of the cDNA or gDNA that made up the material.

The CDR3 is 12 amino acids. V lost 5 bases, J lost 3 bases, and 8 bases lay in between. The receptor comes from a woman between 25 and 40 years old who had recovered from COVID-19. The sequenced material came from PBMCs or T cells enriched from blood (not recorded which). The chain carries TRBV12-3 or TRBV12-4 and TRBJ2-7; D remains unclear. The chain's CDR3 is CASSPPHYEQYF. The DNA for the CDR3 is TGTGCCAGCAGTCCCCCCCACTACGAGCAGTACTTC.